The 12 T cell receptor beta chains below all came from one sample that was sequenced in a study of T cell responses to AZD1222 COVID-19 vaccine. Method: immunoSEQ multiplex PCR; TCRdb's copy keeps in-frame clones and lacks some. The data hold 110,000 to 150,000 clones, with 90% to 95% observed a single time. The sequences come from peripheral blood, collected on day 0 of AZD1222 vaccination. Receptors were obtained from an adult in good health.

The CDR3 nucleotides read TGTGCCAGCAGTTTTGGTCCCACCACTGAAGCTTTCTTT. Translation: CASSFGPTTEAFF. The V call is TRBV12-3 or TRBV12-4, the J call TRBJ1-1; D is ambiguous. The ends were cut back, 3 bases at V and 4 bases at J, with 9 bases in the middle. The CDR3 has 13 residues.

This clone was detected once. The rearrangement joins TRBV19 to TRBJ1-5; perhaps TRBD1 as D (5 bases). Trimming left V 7 bases short and J 3 bases short, with 16 bases between. Germline values: CDR1 LNHDA, CDR2 SQIVND (reference sequence). The CDR3 is 15 amino acids. The CDR3 protein is CASNVQGGANQPQHF. The CDR3 DNA is TGTGCCAGTAACGTTCAGGGAGGCGCCAATCAGCCCCAGCATTTT.

The rearrangement joins TRBV14 to TRBJ1-1; D is perhaps TRBD1 (5 bases). Per germline, CDR1 SGHDN and CDR2 FVKESK. The CDR3 runs to 15 residues. The V and J ends lost 4 bases and 6 bases respectively, with 18 bases between them. DNA for the CDR3: TGTGCCAGCAGCCCCGTTGGCAGGGTAGGGGCTGAAGCTTTCTTT. This codes for CASSPVGRVGAEAFF. Full variable domain (rest looked up from reference TRBV14 and TRBJ1-1): EAGVTQFPSHSVIEKGQTVTLRCDPISGHDNLYWYRRVMGKEIKFLLHFVKESKQDESGMPNNRFLAERTGGTYSTLKVQPAELEDSGVYFCASSPVGRVGAEAFFGQGTRLTVV.

This chain joins TRBV14 and TRBJ2-7, with 7 bases matching TRBD1. The CDR3 totals 14 residues. V was pared by 0 bases and J by 6 bases, with 5 bases of the junction left unmatched. The germline gives CDR1 SGHDN, CDR2 FVKESK. CDR3 coding DNA: TGTGCCAGCAGCCAAGATAGGCAGGGGGTCGAGCAGTACTTC. This translates into CASSQDRQGVEQYF.

V and J are TRBV19 and TRBJ1-1, with D possibly being TRBD1 (6 bases). This CDR3 is 15 amino acids long. With 7 bases removed from V and 5 bases from J, the gap between germline ends came to 20 bases. Germline CDR1 reads LNHDA; CDR2 reads SQIVND (reference sequence). CDR3 region: CASTETGGRMTEAFF. The CDR3 DNA is TGTGCCAGTACCGAAACGGGGGGGCGCATGACTGAAGCTTTCTTT.

The V gene is TRBV10-3, the J gene TRBJ2-3, with unresolved D. Trimming removed 8 bases at V and 6 bases at J, with 18 bases between. Per the germline V gene, CDR1 is ENHRY and CDR2 is SYGVKD. This CDR3 spans 14 amino acids. The CDR3 region is CAIGAVPLADTQYF. The CDR3 coding sequence is TGTGCCATCGGCGCGGTCCCCCTCGCTGATACGCAGTATTTT.

The genes are TRBV11-2 and TRBJ2-2; 11 bases map to TRBD2. The germline CDR1 and CDR2 sequences are SGHAT and FQNNGV. V lost 5 bases to trimming and J lost 4 bases; unmatched junction nucleotides: 3. The CDR3 runs 15 residues. CDR3 DNA: TGTGCCAGCAGCCCGGGACTAGCGGCCACCGGGGAGCTGTTTTTT. Encoded protein: CASSPGLAATGELFF.

The chain has TRBV5-1 and TRBJ2-1, with D possibly matching TRBD2 (6 bases). Trimming took off 6 bases at V and 4 bases at J, with 17 bases between the two ends. CDR1 SGHRS and CDR2 YFSETQ come from the germline V gene. This CDR3 spans 15 amino acids. The CDR3: CASTADLGGYNEQFF. The DNA for the CDR3 is TGCGCCAGCACGGCCGACCTGGGGGGTTACAATGAGCAGTTCTTC. Filled out from reference TRBV5-1 and TRBJ2-1, the complete variable domain reads KAGVTQTPRYLIKTRGQQVTLSCSPISGHRSVSWYQQTPGQGLQFLFEYFSETQRNKGNFPGRFSGRQFSNSRSEMNVSTLELGDSALYLCASTADLGGYNEQFFGPGTRLTVL.

The genes are TRBV3-1 (or the pseudogene TRBV3-2) and TRBJ2-5; D call uncertain. V gave up 1 base and J gave up 5 bases, with 11 bases separating them. CDR3 length: 14 residues. CDR1 is LGHDT and CDR2 is YNNKEL in the germline V gene (reference sequence). The chain's CDR3 is CASSQVTGSETQYF. CDR3 sequence (DNA): TGTGCCAGCAGCCAAGTAACGGGCTCCGAGACCCAGTACTTC.

V gene TRBV24-1 combines with J gene TRBJ1-2, with 12 bases matching TRBD1. The CDR3 runs to 14 residues. CDR1 and CDR2 from the germline V gene are KGHDR and SFDVKD. V was pared by 3 bases and J by 6 bases, with 1 base of the junction left unmatched. The CDR3 spells CATSDRDRGHGYTF. CDR3 nucleotides: TGTGCCACCAGTGATAGGGACAGGGGGCATGGCTACACCTTC.

This clone has just one count. This chain uses TRBV5-4 with TRBJ2-5; 7 bases map to TRBD2. V was clipped by 10 bases and J by 0 bases; unmatched bases: 3. CDR1 is SGHNT and CDR2 is YYREEE in the germline V gene (reference sequence). This CDR3 has 12 amino acids. CDR3 nucleotide sequence: TGTGCCCTTGCGGGGGACCAAGAGACCCAGTACTTC. Protein product: CALAGDQETQYF.

This sequence joins TRBV27 and TRBJ2-7; 7 nucleotides align to TRBD2. CDR1 and CDR2 (germline): MNHEY, SMNVEV (reference sequence). J gave up 2 bases and V 7 bases, and 11 bases lay outside the gene matches. This CDR3 region has 15 residues. CDR3 in DNA: TGTGCCAGCAATAACTGGGGGGGGGACCCCTACGAGCAGTACTTC. Translated: CASNNWGGDPYEQYF.